The 12 T cell receptor beta chains given below trace back to one sample, sequenced in a study of shared clonotypes between healthy human individuals (dated by TCRdb to 2020 to 2021). CD8 naive samples were CD45RO-negative cells positively selected for CCR7, giving a CD45RA+CCR7+ population that excluded TemRA cells. Libraries were prepared through the immunoSEQ multiplex PCR assay. The source is immuneACCESS, and TCRdb retained only in-frame sequences with V and J called. Part of the clones is not carried over; for the studies checked, unresolved V genes explain less than half of this, and the remainder is unexplained. Present in this sample are around 1.9 million clones, around 93% of which were seen just once. Jointly, the top ten make up around 1.7% of the sample. Sequenced input: naive CD8+ T cells from PBMCs. The sample's cell subset or site, from its label and the paper: CD45RA+CCR7+. Receptors were obtained from a man in his late teens or twenties in good health. Some clones in this sample may be carry-over from other donors' samples.

The chain links TRBV2 to TRBJ2-2; the D gene is possibly TRBD2 (6 bases). Germline-derived CDR1 and CDR2 are SNHLY and FYNNEI. V lost 7 bases and J lost 7, with 10 bases in between. The CDR3 spans 12 residues. The CDR3 DNA reads TGTGCCAGCACCACCGGGGGCGGGGAGCTGTTTTTT. It is translated as CASTTGGGELFF. Using reference TRBV2 and TRBJ2-2 for the parts outside the CDR3, the full variable domain is EPEVTQTPSHQVTQMGQEVILRCVPISNHLYFYWYRQILGQKVEFLVSFYNNEISEKSEIFDDQFSVERPDGSNFTLKIRSTKLEDSAMYFCASTTGGGELFFGEGSRLTVL.

This rearrangement joins TRBV5-5 to TRBJ2-7; D is unclear. Trimming left V 0 bases short and J 9 bases short, with 10 bases between. The CDR3 length is 12 residues. Germline CDR1 is SGHKS and CDR2 is YYEKEE (reference sequence). The CDR3 sequence: CASSLDSWTQYF. CDR3 coding DNA: TGTGCCAGCAGCTTGGACAGTTGGACGCAGTACTTC.

Only one count was recorded for this clone. V and J are TRBV28 and TRBJ2-7, with D unresolved. V shed 6 bases and J shed 0 bases, with 15 bases lying between them. The CDR3 length is 15 residues. Per germline, CDR1 MDHEN and CDR2 SYDVKM. The DNA of the CDR3 is TGTGCCAGCAGAAGTACAGCGATTTACTCCTACGAGCAGTACTTC. Translation gives CASRSTAIYSYEQYF.

The CDR3 bases are TGTGCCAGCAGCTTCAAGCGGGAGGCCCCCCAAGAGACCCAGTACTTC. Protein: CASSFKREAPQETQYF. V usage is TRBV5-4 and J usage is TRBJ2-5; 9 bases line up with TRBD2. Losses at the gene ends were 2 bases for V and 1 base for J; bases not matched to a gene: 6. Germline CDR1 is SGHNT and CDR2 is YYREEE (reference sequence). The CDR3 has 16 amino acids.

The rearrangement joins TRBV5-6 to TRBJ1-5; weak D call: TRBD1 (6 bases). Germline CDR1 SGHDT, CDR2 YYEEEE. V gave up 2 bases and J gave up 7 bases, with 13 bases separating them. The CDR3 is made up of 14 amino acids. In nucleotides, the CDR3 is TGTGCCAGCAGCTTATGGGGACAAGGGCAGCCCCAGCATTTT. Its translation is CASSLWGQGQPQHF.

The chain employs TRBV5-1 and TRBJ2-3, with 14 bases that match TRBD2. The CDR3 extends over 16 amino acids. Germline V gene sequence: CDR1 SGHRS, CDR2 YFSETQ. J lost 5 bases, V lost 4 bases, and 6 bases had no gene match. In DNA form, the CDR3 reads TGCGCCAGCAGCCAGGGACTAGCGGGAGTTGGAGATACGCAGTATTTT. Protein product: CASSQGLAGVGDTQYF.

The chain has TRBV13 and TRBJ1-3; 7 bases align to TRBD1. V lost 5 bases to trimming and J lost 3 bases; unmatched junction nucleotides: 4. The CDR3 is made up of 14 amino acids. Germline CDR1 PRHDT, CDR2 FYEKMQ (reference sequence). CDR3 in DNA: TGTGCCAGCAGCCCAGACAGGGATGGAAACACCATATATTTT. Amino acids: CASSPDRDGNTIYF.

This rearrangement joins TRBV7-2 to TRBJ1-2; D is unresolved. The CDR3 is 10 residues long. Germline V lookup: CDR1 SGHTA, CDR2 FQGNSA. V lost 7 bases and J lost 7, with 7 bases in between. CDR3 protein: CASTSSGYTF. The DNA for the CDR3 is TGTGCCAGCACCTCCTCTGGCTACACCTTC. Full variable domain (outside the CDR3, taken from reference TRBV7-2 and TRBJ1-2): GAGVSQSPSNKVTEKGKDVELRCDPISGHTALYWYRQSLGQGLEFLIYFQGNSAPDKSGLPSDRFSAERTGGSVSTLTIQRTQQEDSAVYLCASTSSGYTFGSGTRLTVV.

The rearrangement joins TRBV10-3 to TRBJ1-3, with TRBD1 as a possible D gene (6 bases). Germline V gene data show CDR1 as ENHRY and CDR2 as SYGVKD. This CDR3 is built from 18 residues. Trimming shortened V by 7 bases and J by 3 bases, and 25 bases separated the two germline ends. The CDR3: CAIITDYSTGFLGNTIYF. The CDR3 DNA is TGTGCCATCATAACAGACTATTCAACAGGGTTTCTTGGAAACACCATATATTTT.

This chain links TRBV5-4 with TRBJ2-4, with D perhaps matching TRBD1 (5 bases). The V gene's germline CDR1 is SGHNT and CDR2 YYREEE (reference sequence). V lost 0 bases to trimming and J lost 6 bases, with 25 bases between them. The CDR3 spans 19 residues. The CDR3 DNA reads as TGTGCCAGCAGCTTGGCCGGCAGGCGACAGATAGGATTGGGAAACATTCAGTACTTC. It is translated as CASSLAGRRQIGLGNIQYF.

The J gene is TRBJ1-1, the V gene TRBV7-6; no reliable D call. The V end was cut by 5 bases, the J end by 5 bases, with 18 bases between. The CDR3 spans 15 residues. The germline gives CDR1 SGHVS, CDR2 FNYEAQ. DNA of the CDR3: TGTGCCAGCAGCCCCCTTGCGGGAGTAGGTACTGAAGCTTTCTTT. Translated: CASSPLAGVGTEAFF.

V usage is TRBV29-1 and J usage is TRBJ2-7; 7 bases match TRBD2. Germline CDR1 reads SQVTM; CDR2 reads ANQGSEA. The CDR3 length is 14 residues. V shed 5 bases and J 0 bases; nucleotides not matched to a gene: 7. The DNA of the CDR3 is TGCAGCGTTAGTGGCGGGAGTTTCTCCTACGAGCAGTACTTC. Protein product: CSVSGGSFSYEQYF.